The rows below give T cell receptor beta chains drawn from one sample of a study of blood T cell repertoires in COVID-19. Profiled with immunoSEQ multiplex PCR; TCRdb holds only in-frame clones, not every one. The table includes about 140,000 clones, approximately 80% detected once. The sample taken for sequencing was peripheral blood. Receptors originate from a human donor in a cohort sampled during active COVID-19. Both conserved end residues are part of each CDR3. The D gene is left open where the match is weak. The size field is filled for only some rows; it gives once, few, many or a size class.

clone_size	v_call	j_call	d_call	cdr3_aa	cdr3_nt
NA	TRBV5-6	TRBJ1-1	TRBD1	CASIDRTGAKTEAFF	TGTGCCAGCATCGATCGGACAGGCGCTAAAACAGAAGCTTTCTTT
NA	TRBV7-9	TRBJ2-1	TRBD2	CASSLVGLAGSNEQFF	TGTGCCAGCAGCTTAGTAGGACTAGCGGGAAGCAATGAGCAGTTCTTC
NA	TRBV29-1	TRBJ2-2	TRBD1	CSVGLTGAIDTGELFF	TGCAGCGTGGGGCTGACAGGGGCGATCGACACCGGGGAGCTGTTTTTT
once	TRBV30	TRBJ1-4	TRBD1	CAWSTEGAGF	TGTGCCTGGAGTACCGAGGGGGCGGGTTTT
once	TRBV28	TRBJ2-7	NA	CASTTGSYEQYF	TGTGCCAGCACCACAGGGTCCTACGAGCAGTACTTC
NA	TRBV5-4	TRBJ2-6	NA	CASSHRENGANVLTF	TGTGCCAGCAGTCACCGGGAGAATGGGGCCAACGTCCTGACTTTC
NA	TRBV5-6	TRBJ1-3	NA	CASSLEGREAGNTIYF	TGTGCCAGCAGCTTGGAGGGCAGGGAGGCTGGAAACACCATATATTTT
few	TRBV30	TRBJ2-7	NA	CAWSVFRGSYEQYF	TGTGCCTGGAGTGTCTTCCGGGGCTCCTACGAGCAGTACTTC
few	TRBV3-1/TRBV3-2	TRBJ1-2	NA	CASSQEDRGTKYGYTF	TGTGCCAGCAGCCAAGAGGACCGGGGGACGAAGTATGGCTACACCTTC
NA	TRBV27	TRBJ2-5	TRBD2	CASSFLAGPQETQYF	TGTGCCAGCAGTTTTTTAGCGGGGCCCCAAGAGACCCAGTACTTC
NA	TRBV28	TRBJ2-7	TRBD1	CASNIGTGTTYEQYF	TGTGCCAGCAACATCGGGACAGGGACAACCTACGAGCAGTACTTC
once	TRBV29-1	TRBJ1-1	NA	CSADNRVGLSEAFF	TGCAGCGCCGACAACCGGGTGGGGCTCAGTGAAGCTTTCTTT
NA	TRBV3-1/TRBV3-2	TRBJ1-5	TRBD1	CASSQGQGRQPQHF	TGTGCCAGCAGCCAGGGACAGGGACGGCAGCCCCAGCATTTT
NA	TRBV7-3	TRBJ2-1	NA	CASSPEASSYNEQFF	TGTGCCAGCAGCCCTGAGGCCAGCTCCTACAATGAGCAGTTCTTC
NA	TRBV6-5	TRBJ2-7	NA	CASKSGAYEQYF	TGTGCCAGCAAAAGCGGAGCCTACGAGCAGTACTTC
NA	TRBV27	TRBJ2-5	NA	CASHGAGAQYF	TGTGCCAGCCACGGCGCCGGGGCCCAGTACTTC
NA	TRBV6-6	TRBJ2-2	NA	CASSRTSPDLRAGELFF	TGTGCCAGCAGTCGAACTAGCCCGGATCTAAGGGCCGGGGAGCTGTTTTTT
once	TRBV19	TRBJ2-3	TRBD2	CASSITSGVNTQYF	TGTGCCAGTAGTATTACTAGCGGGGTCAATACGCAGTATTTT
NA	TRBV28	TRBJ2-4	NA	CASKYSGQDIQYF	TGTGCCAGCAAATACTCAGGCCAGGACATTCAGTACTTC
once	TRBV11-3	TRBJ2-2	TRBD2	CASSLGTSLTGELFF	TGTGCCAGCAGCCTCGGGACTAGTTTGACCGGGGAGCTGTTTTTT
NA	TRBV24-1	TRBJ1-2	TRBD1	CATSDQRAGGGYTF	TGTGCCACCAGTGACCAAAGGGCAGGGGGAGGCTACACCTTC
once	TRBV28	TRBJ2-7	NA	CASRDRSTEEQYF	TGTGCCAGCAGGGATAGGAGCACCGAGGAGCAGTACTTC
NA	TRBV19	TRBJ1-3	TRBD1	CASNGGQGARGTIYF	TGTGCCTCGAACGGGGGACAGGGCGCTCGCGGCACCATATATTTT
NA	TRBV11-3	TRBJ2-2	NA	CASSLGPSVTGELFF	TGTGCCAGCAGCTTAGGACCTAGCGTAACCGGGGAGCTGTTTTTT
NA	TRBV10-3	TRBJ2-3	TRBD2	CAIRGTSGSADTQYF	TGTGCCATCAGGGGGACTAGCGGGAGCGCAGATACGCAGTATTTT
NA	TRBV7-9	TRBJ2-2	TRBD2	CASRPLGTSTGELFF	TGTGCCAGCAGACCACTCGGGACTAGTACCGGGGAGCTGTTTTTT
NA	TRBV6-2/TRBV6-3	TRBJ1-1	TRBD1	CASSLRGPEAFF	TGTGCCAGCAGTTTGAGGGGGCCGGAAGCTTTCTTT
NA	TRBV19	TRBJ1-5	NA	CASHRRGQASGSNQPQHF	TGTGCCAGTCACCGCAGGGGTCAGGCTTCAGGGAGCAATCAGCCCCAGCATTTT
once	TRBV11-3	TRBJ2-7	TRBD2	CASSPGGLAGDEQYF	TGTGCCAGCAGCCCAGGAGGACTAGCGGGAGACGAGCAGTACTTC
NA	TRBV11-2	TRBJ2-2	TRBD2	CASSFGLAKNTGELFF	TGTGCCAGCAGCTTCGGACTAGCCAAAAACACCGGGGAGCTGTTTTTT
NA	TRBV10-2	TRBJ2-3	TRBD2	CASSEGGGRRTDTQYF	TGCGCCAGCAGTGAGGGGGGGGGAAGGAGGACAGATACGCAGTATTTT
NA	TRBV5-1	TRBJ2-1	NA	CASSLAGSNDNEQFF	TGCGCCAGCAGCTTGGCGGGAAGCAATGACAATGAGCAGTTCTTC
NA	TRBV3-1/TRBV3-2	TRBJ2-1	NA	CASSQGWQAAQGQFF	TGTGCCAGCAGCCAAGGGTGGCAGGCCGCCCAGGGGCAGTTCTTC
NA	TRBV5-5	TRBJ2-6	TRBD1	CASTTHPGQGPSGANVLTF	TGTGCCAGCACTACACACCCGGGACAGGGACCGTCTGGGGCCAACGTCCTGACTTTC
NA	TRBV6-5	TRBJ2-7	TRBD1	CATRRQGPYEQYF	TGTGCCACCAGGCGACAGGGCCCCTACGAGCAGTACTTC
NA	TRBV29-1	TRBJ2-7	TRBD1	CSAGDRGEQYF	TGCAGCGCCGGGGACAGGGGCGAGCAGTACTTC
NA	TRBV20-1	TRBJ2-1	NA	CSASLENEQFF	TGCAGTGCTAGTCTGGAGAATGAGCAGTTCTTC
NA	TRBV7-2	TRBJ2-5	NA	CASSTDTRQETQYF	TGTGCCAGCAGCACCGACACCCGCCAAGAGACCCAGTACTTC
NA	TRBV18	TRBJ2-3	NA	CASSPFADTQYF	TGTGCCAGCTCACCATTCGCGGATACGCAGTATTTT
NA	TRBV4-1	TRBJ2-7	NA	CASSQVAGVLAYEQYF	TGCGCCAGCAGCCAAGTTGCAGGGGTTTTAGCCTACGAGCAGTACTTC
NA	TRBV6-5	TRBJ2-1	NA	CASRRGNEQFF	TGTGCCAGCAGAAGAGGGAATGAGCAGTTCTTC